The 6 T cell receptor beta chains in this list originate from one sample, sequenced in a study of blood T cell repertoires in COVID-19 (dated by TCRdb to about 2020). Library construction relied on the immunoSEQ multiplex PCR assay. This is the immuneACCESS table as TCRdb keeps it, with only in-frame sequences that have V and J called. A part of the clones is gone; compared with another copy, unresolved V genes explain less than half, and the rest is unexplained. This sample gives under 300,000 clones in total; approximately 90% of them show up just once. About 16% of the sample rests with the top ten. The sequencing sample was made of PBMCs or T cells enriched from blood (not recorded which). These receptors originate from a man aged 18 to 30 who had recovered from COVID-19.

CDR3 nucleotide sequence: TGTGCCAGCAGTTTATCACAGGGGGCCTACGAGCAGTACTTC. Its translation: CASSLSQGAYEQYF. The chain employs TRBV27 and TRBJ2-7; 8 bases match TRBD1. V gave up 0 bases and J gave up 2 bases; unmatched junction bases: 0. CDR1 is MNHEY and CDR2 is SMNVEV in the germline V gene (reference sequence). This CDR3 is 14 amino acids long.

The chain employs TRBV9 and TRBJ1-1, with D possibly matching TRBD1 (6 bases). The germline gives CDR1 SGDLS, CDR2 YYNGEE. The ends were cut back, 3 bases at V and 4 bases at J, with 16 bases in the middle. CDR3 size: 15 residues. This chain's CDR3 is CASSAGTGLATEAFF. The CDR3 nucleotides read TGTGCCAGCAGCGCGGGTACAGGGTTGGCCACTGAAGCTTTCTTT.

This chain uses TRBV27 with TRBJ1-5; D not certain. The CDR3 covers 16 residues. The germline V gene encodes CDR1 MNHEY and CDR2 SMNVEV (reference sequence). The V end was cut by 2 bases, the J end by 0 bases, with 11 bases between. CDR3 loop: CASSLSGPHSNQPQHF. The CDR3, as DNA: TGTGCCAGCAGTTTAAGTGGGCCTCATAGCAATCAGCCCCAGCATTTT.

This clone was observed a handful of times. The chain joins TRBV5-1 to TRBJ2-3; D gene ambiguous. The CDR3 loop spans 12 amino acids. Per germline, CDR1 SGHRS and CDR2 YFSETQ. The V end lost 4 bases, the J end lost 2 bases, and 5 bases lay between the germline ends. This chain's CDR3 is CASSATTDTQYF. The CDR3 nucleotides are TGCGCCAGCAGCGCTACCACAGATACGCAGTATTTT.

V usage is TRBV30 and J usage is TRBJ2-7; possibly TRBD2 for D (5 bases). CDR1 is GTSNPN, CDR2 SVGIG, per germline (reference sequence). The CDR3 is made up of 14 amino acids. V was shortened by 3 bases and J by 1 base, with 13 bases between the two germline ends. The CDR3: CAWSGEDWSYEQYF. The CDR3 nucleotides read TGTGCCTGGAGCGGGGAAGATTGGTCCTACGAGCAGTACTTC.

The J gene is TRBJ2-7, the V gene TRBV3-1 (or the pseudogene TRBV3-2); maybe TRBD2 (5 bases). The CDR3 extends over 15 amino acids. V dropped 5 bases and J dropped 2 bases, with 16 bases sitting between them. Germline V CDR1 and CDR2: LGHDT, YNNKEL (reference sequence). CDR3: CASSLGWAGAYEQYF. In nucleotides, the CDR3 is TGTGCCAGCAGCTTAGGGTGGGCGGGTGCCTACGAGCAGTACTTC.